This T cell receptor beta chain was recorded in a study of CD8 T cells in Susac syndrome. It was with random hexamers that 0.5 to 1 ug RNA was reverse transcribed. TCRdb reanalysed the immunoSEQ multiplex PCR reads using MiXCR and keeps one entry per CDR3 protein. The sample yields 200,000 to 250,000 distinct CDR3 sequences, around nine tenths seen once. V lost 0 bases, J lost 4 bases, and 13 bases lay in between. The CDR3 runs to 15 residues. CDR1 is DFQATT, CDR2 SNEGSKA, per germline (reference sequence). V gene TRBV20-1 combines with J gene TRBJ2-1, with D maybe TRBD2 (6 bases). This clonotype was sampled from a human donor with multiple sclerosis. Source material: CD8+ T cells from PBMCs. The CDR3 region has the DNA TGCAGTGCTAGAGAGGGGGAGGCGGCTTACAATGAGCAGTTCTTC. Its translation: CSAREGEAAYNEQFF.